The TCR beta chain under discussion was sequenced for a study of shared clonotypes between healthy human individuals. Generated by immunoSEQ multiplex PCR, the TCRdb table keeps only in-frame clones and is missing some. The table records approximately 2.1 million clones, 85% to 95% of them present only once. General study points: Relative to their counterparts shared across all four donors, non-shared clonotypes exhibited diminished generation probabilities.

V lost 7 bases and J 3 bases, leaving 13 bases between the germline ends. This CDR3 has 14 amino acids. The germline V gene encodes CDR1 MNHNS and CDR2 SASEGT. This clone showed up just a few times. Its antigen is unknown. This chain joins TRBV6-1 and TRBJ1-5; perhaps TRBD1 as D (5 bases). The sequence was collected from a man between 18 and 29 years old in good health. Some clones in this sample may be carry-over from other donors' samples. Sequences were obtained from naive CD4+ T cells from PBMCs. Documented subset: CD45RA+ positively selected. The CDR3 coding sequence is TGTGCCAGCAACATCGACAGCCTCAATCAGCCCCAGCATTTT. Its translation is CASNIDSLNQPQHF.